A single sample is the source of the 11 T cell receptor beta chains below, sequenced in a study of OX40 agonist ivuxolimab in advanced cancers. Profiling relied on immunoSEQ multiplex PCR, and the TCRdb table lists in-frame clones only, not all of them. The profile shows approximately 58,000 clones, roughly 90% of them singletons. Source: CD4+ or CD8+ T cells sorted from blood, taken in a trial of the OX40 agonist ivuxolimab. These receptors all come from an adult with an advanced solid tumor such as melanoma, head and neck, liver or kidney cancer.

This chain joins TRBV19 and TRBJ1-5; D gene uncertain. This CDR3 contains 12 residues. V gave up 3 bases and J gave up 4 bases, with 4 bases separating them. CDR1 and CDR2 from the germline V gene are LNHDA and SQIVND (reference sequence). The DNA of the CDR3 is TGTGCCAGTAGTATTAGGAATCAGCCCCAGCATTTT. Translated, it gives CASSIRNQPQHF.

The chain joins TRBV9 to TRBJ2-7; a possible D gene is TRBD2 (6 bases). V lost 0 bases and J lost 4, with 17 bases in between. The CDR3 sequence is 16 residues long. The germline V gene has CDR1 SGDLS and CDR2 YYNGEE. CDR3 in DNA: TGTGCCAGCAGCGTAGCTACGGGACTGGACTTATACGAGCAGTACTTC. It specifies CASSVATGLDLYEQYF.

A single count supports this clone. In nucleotides, the CDR3 is TGTGCCAGCAGACTCACTTCGAGCTCCTACGAGCAGTACTTC. Residues: CASRLTSSSYEQYF. The chain recombines TRBV6-6 with TRBJ2-7; D unclear. This CDR3 comprises 14 residues. Germline loops: CDR1 MNHNY, CDR2 SVGAGI (reference sequence). Trimming took 6 bases from V and 0 from J, leaving 12 bases between them.

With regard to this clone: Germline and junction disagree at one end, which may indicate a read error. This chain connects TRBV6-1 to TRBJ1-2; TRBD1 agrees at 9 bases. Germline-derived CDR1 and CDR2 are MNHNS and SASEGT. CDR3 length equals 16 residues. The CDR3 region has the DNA TGTGCCAGCAATGAACAGGGGACAGGGAGCAACTATGGCTACACCTTC. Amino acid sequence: CASNEQGTGSNYGYTF.

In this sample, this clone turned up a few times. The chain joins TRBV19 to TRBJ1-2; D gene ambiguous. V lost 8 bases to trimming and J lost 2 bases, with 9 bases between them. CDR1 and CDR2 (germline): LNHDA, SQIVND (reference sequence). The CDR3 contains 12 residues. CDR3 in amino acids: CASSGVNYGYTF. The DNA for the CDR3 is TGTGCCAGTTCCGGGGTAAACTATGGCTACACCTTC.

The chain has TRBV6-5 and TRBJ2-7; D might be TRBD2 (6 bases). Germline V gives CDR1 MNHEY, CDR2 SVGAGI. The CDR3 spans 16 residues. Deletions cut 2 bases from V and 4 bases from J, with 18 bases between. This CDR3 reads CASSYPGPKGGYEQYF. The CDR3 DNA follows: TGTGCCAGCAGTTACCCGGGCCCTAAAGGAGGGTACGAGCAGTACTTC.

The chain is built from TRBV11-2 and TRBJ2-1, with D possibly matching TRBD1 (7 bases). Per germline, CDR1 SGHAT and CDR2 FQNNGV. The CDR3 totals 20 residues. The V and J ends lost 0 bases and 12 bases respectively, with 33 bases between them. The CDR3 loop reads CASSLDVTGTAGYSLSMQFF. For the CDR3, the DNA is TGTGCCAGCAGCTTAGATGTGACAGGGACAGCGGGCTATAGTTTAAGTATGCAGTTCTTC.

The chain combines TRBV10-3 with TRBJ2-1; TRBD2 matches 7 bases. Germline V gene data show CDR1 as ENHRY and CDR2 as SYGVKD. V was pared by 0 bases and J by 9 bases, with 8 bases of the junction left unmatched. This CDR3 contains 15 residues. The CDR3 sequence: CAISESLGLGREQFF. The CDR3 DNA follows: TGTGCCATCAGTGAGTCGCTTGGACTAGGCCGTGAGCAGTTCTTC.

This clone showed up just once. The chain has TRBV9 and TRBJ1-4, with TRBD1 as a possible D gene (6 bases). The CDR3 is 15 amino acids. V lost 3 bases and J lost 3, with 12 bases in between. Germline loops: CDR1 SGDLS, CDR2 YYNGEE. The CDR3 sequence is CASSEGGEANEKLFF. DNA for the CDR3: TGTGCCAGCAGCGAAGGGGGGGAGGCTAATGAAAAACTGTTTTTT.

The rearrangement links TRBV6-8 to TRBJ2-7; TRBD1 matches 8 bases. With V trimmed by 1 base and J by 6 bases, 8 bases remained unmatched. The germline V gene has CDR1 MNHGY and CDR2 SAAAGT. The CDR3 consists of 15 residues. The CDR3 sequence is CASSYFGDRGFEQYF. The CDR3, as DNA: TGTGCCAGCAGTTACTTCGGAGACAGGGGCTTCGAGCAGTACTTC.

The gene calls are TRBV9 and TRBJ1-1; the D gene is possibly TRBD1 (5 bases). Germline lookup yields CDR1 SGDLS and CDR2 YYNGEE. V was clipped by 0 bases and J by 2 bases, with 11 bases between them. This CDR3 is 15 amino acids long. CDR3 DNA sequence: TGTGCCAGCAGCGTAGAAGTGACAGCAAACACTGAAGCTTTCTTT. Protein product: CASSVEVTANTEAFF.